The present T cell receptor beta chain was sequenced within a study of graft-versus-host responses after intestinal transplantation. Across the study: Every transplant recipient was induced with anti-thymocyte globulin, then maintained on tacrolimus and steroids for approximately three years. Points from the study as a whole: Marrow from the recipient contained GvH clones, some of which had appeared first in ileum or blood. Early post-transplant HvG declines showed an association with peak circulating GvH clone levels.

Notes on this clone: Its antigen is still unknown.

The CDR3 consists of 15 residues. Germline lookup yields CDR1 MNHEY and CDR2 SVGAGI. The junction had 11 bases not matched to a gene; V was cut back by 6 bases and J by 3 bases. The assay was immunoSEQ multiplex PCR, and TCRdb's table has in-frame clones only and misses some. The sample lists about 25,000 clones, around 95% occurring once. The chain uses TRBV6-5 and TRBJ2-7, with TRBD2 matching over 7 bases. The material was PBMCs, obtained roughly 32 days after intestinal transplant. The clonotype was recovered from a human patient who received an intestinal transplant, so some T cells may come from the graft donor. CDR3 bases: TGTGCCAGCAGGGCATATAGCGGGCCAGGCTACGAGCAGTACTTC. Amino acid sequence: CASRAYSGPGYEQYF.